What follows are 18 T cell receptor beta chains derived from one specimen sequenced in a study of neoadjuvant anti-PD-1 for oral cavity cancer. The assay was immunoSEQ multiplex PCR, and TCRdb's table has in-frame clones only and misses some. Among approximately 11,000 clones listed, 40% to 65% were seen once. Sequenced here: tumor tissue, sampled before nivolumab (anti-PD-1) treatment. The receptors shown here come from a person aged 40 to 85 with oral cavity squamous cell carcinoma.

The V call is TRBV2, the J call TRBJ2-1; TRBD1 agrees at 8 bases. The CDR3 is 21 amino acids. J lost 0 bases, V lost 4 bases, and 20 bases had no gene match. Germline lookup yields CDR1 SNHLY and CDR2 FYNNEI. The CDR3 sequence is CASSGRDRDRIGVGSYNEQFF. The CDR3 coding sequence is TGTGCCAGCAGTGGGAGAGACCGGGACAGGATAGGGGTGGGCTCCTACAATGAGCAGTTCTTC.

By sample share, this clone is medium-sized. The chain employs TRBV11-2 and TRBJ2-1; D is ambiguous. Trimming left V 1 base short and J 7 bases short, with 11 bases between. The CDR3 runs 14 residues. The germline V gene encodes CDR1 SGHAT and CDR2 FQNNGV. The CDR3 protein is CASSLAGRTNEQFF. In DNA, the CDR3 is TGTGCCAGCAGCTTAGCGGGTCGAACGAATGAGCAGTTCTTC.

The CDR3 DNA is TGTGCCAGCAGCGTCCGGGTTAGAGGGAACACCGGGGAGCTGTTTTTT. Protein product: CASSVRVRGNTGELFF. This chain links TRBV9 with TRBJ2-2; no definite D call. Between the trimmed V and J ends, which lost 2 bases and 1 base, there was a span of 12 bases. The germline CDR1 and CDR2 sequences are SGDLS and YYNGEE. This CDR3 has 16 residues.

The V and J genes are TRBV11-1 and TRBJ2-7, with no clear D. V was pared by 5 bases and J by 3 bases, with 8 bases between. This CDR3 comprises 12 residues. Germline V lookup: CDR1 SGHAT, CDR2 FQDESV (reference sequence). The CDR3 DNA reads TGTGCCAGCAGCACGGGTGTCTACGAGCAGTACTTC. Translated: CASSTGVYEQYF. The full variable domain, completed using reference TRBV11-1 and TRBJ2-7, is EAEVAQSPRYKITEKSQAVAFWCDPISGHATLYWYRQILGQGPELLVQFQDESVVDDSQLPKDRFSAERLKGVDSTLKIQPAELGDSAMYLCASSTGVYEQYFGPGTRLTVT.

This chain uses TRBV9 with TRBJ1-1; the match to TRBD1 covers 8 bases. The CDR3 is 14 amino acids. From germline, CDR1 is SGDLS and CDR2 YYNGEE. Trimming cost V 4 bases and J 6 bases; bases outside gene matches: 8. CDR3 loop: CASSKGGQGAEAFF. CDR3 in DNA: TGTGCCAGCAGCAAAGGAGGACAGGGAGCTGAAGCTTTCTTT.

This chain connects TRBV6-1 to TRBJ2-7; possible D gene TRBD1, 5 bases. Trimming took 1 base from V and 2 from J, leaving 12 bases between them. This CDR3 is 15 amino acids long. Germline V gene sequence: CDR1 MNHNS, CDR2 SASEGT. CDR3 nucleotides: TGTGCCAGCAGTGAAGAGGGGCATGTTCCCTACGAGCAGTACTTC. Translation: CASSEEGHVPYEQYF.

In this sample, this clone turned up a few times. V and J are TRBV4-2 and TRBJ2-1, with TRBD2 identical over 14 bases. V lost 4 bases and J lost 2; bases outside the gene matches: 7. The CDR3 runs to 18 residues. Germline V gene sequence: CDR1 LGHNA, CDR2 YNFKEQ. The CDR3 is CASSLLLTSGGAYNEQFF. CDR3 sequence (DNA): TGTGCCAGCAGCCTCCTCCTGACTAGCGGGGGGGCCTACAATGAGCAGTTCTTC.

The chain couples TRBV11-2 to TRBJ1-1; D is undetermined. The CDR3 sequence is 14 residues long. V lost 1 base to trimming and J lost 6 bases, with 12 bases between them. Per germline, CDR1 SGHAT and CDR2 FQNNGV. The CDR3 here is CASSLVRGGAEAFF. Written as DNA, the CDR3 is TGTGCCAGCAGCTTAGTTCGTGGAGGCGCTGAAGCTTTCTTT. The complete variable domain, with remaining parts taken from reference TRBV11-2 and TRBJ1-1, reads EAGVAQSPRYKIIEKRQSVAFWCNPISGHATLYWYQQILGQGPKLLIQFQNNGVVDDSQLPKDRFSAERLKGVDSTLKIQPAKLEDSAVYLCASSLVRGGAEAFFGQGTRLTVV.

A remark on this clone: The junction does not match germline at one end; this may be a read error. This chain connects TRBV30 to TRBJ2-7, with D perhaps matching TRBD1 (6 bases). Germline V gene data show CDR1 as GTSNPN and CDR2 as SVGIG (reference sequence). This CDR3 is built from 13 residues. CDR3 sequence reads: CAWSVVRAGRGGF. The CDR3 nucleotides read TGTGCCTGGAGTGTAGTTAGGGCAGGGAGAGGGGGCTTC.

Points on this clone: The same CDR3 arises from other DNA sequences in this sample as well. The chain joins TRBV6-6 to TRBJ1-1, with unresolved D. This CDR3 is built from 15 residues. Germline lookup yields CDR1 MNHNY and CDR2 SVGAGI (reference sequence). Trimming stripped 2 bases from V and 1 base from J, with 11 bases between. CDR3: CASSYGGQPNTEAFF. As DNA, the CDR3 is TGTGCCAGCAGTTACGGCGGGCAGCCGAACACTGAAGCTTTCTTT.

The CDR3 loop reads CASRGRHQGSNQPQHF. The CDR3 DNA is TGTGCCAGTAGAGGGAGACACCAAGGGAGCAATCAGCCCCAGCATTTT. The V gene is TRBV19, the J gene TRBJ1-5; D call uncertain. V was pared by 6 bases and J by 1 base, with 16 bases between. CDR1 LNHDA and CDR2 SQIVND come from the germline V gene (reference sequence). This CDR3 region has 16 residues. The full variable domain, rest sourced from reference TRBV19 and TRBJ1-5, is DGGITQSPKYLFRKEGQNVTLSCEQNLNHDAMYWYRQDPGQGLRLIYYSQIVNDFQKGDIAEGYSVSREKKESFPLTVTSAQKNPTAFYLCASRGRHQGSNQPQHFGDGTRLSIL.

The V gene is TRBV9, the J gene TRBJ2-5; no clear D gene. V lost 0 bases to trimming and J lost 9 bases, with 9 bases between them. This CDR3 has 12 amino acids. Germline V gives CDR1 SGDLS, CDR2 YYNGEE. The CDR3 protein is CASSVGSRAQYF. CDR3 nucleotide sequence: TGTGCCAGCAGCGTAGGTTCCCGGGCCCAGTACTTC.

V gene TRBV28 combines with J gene TRBJ2-1, with 12 bases aligning to TRBD2. The CDR3 is 15 residues long. Germline V gene sequence: CDR1 MDHEN, CDR2 SYDVKM. Losses at the gene ends were 7 bases for V and 10 bases for J; bases not matched to a gene: 11. The CDR3 sequence is CASKGSSGGAREQFF. CDR3 DNA sequence: TGTGCCAGCAAAGGCTCTAGCGGGGGGGCCCGGGAGCAGTTCTTC.

The V and J genes are TRBV13 and TRBJ2-1; 7 bases are shared with TRBD2. The CDR3 runs to 16 residues. Germline values: CDR1 PRHDT, CDR2 FYEKMQ (reference sequence). The trim removed 2 bases at V and 4 bases at J, leaving 8 bases unmatched. CDR3 sequence (DNA): TGTGCCAGCAGCTTACCCCAGCCGGGGGGATACAATGAGCAGTTCTTC. Residues: CASSLPQPGGYNEQFF.

This clone was seen just once. V and J are TRBV7-3 and TRBJ2-1; 7 nucleotides match TRBD1. CDR3 length: 13 residues. J lost 9 bases, V lost 5 bases, and 7 bases had no gene match. Germline V lookup: CDR1 SGHTA, CDR2 FQGTGA. CDR3 region: CASSRGQAGEQFF. As DNA, the CDR3 is TGTGCCAGCAGCCGCGGACAGGCGGGTGAGCAGTTCTTC.

The V gene is TRBV2, the J gene TRBJ1-1, with TRBD1 as a possible D gene (5 bases). The germline CDR1 and CDR2 sequences are SNHLY and FYNNEI. Trimming took off 4 bases at V and 4 bases at J, with 13 bases between the two ends. The CDR3 totals 14 residues. CDR3 sequence: CASSGPQGGTEAFF. CDR3 sequence (DNA): TGTGCCAGCAGTGGGCCGCAGGGTGGCACTGAAGCTTTCTTT.

This clone was picked up a small number of times. V is TRBV10-3 and J is TRBJ2-7, with D possibly being TRBD1 (6 bases). This CDR3 region has 14 residues. Trimming removed 6 bases at V and 0 bases at J, with 12 bases between. Germline V gene sequence: CDR1 ENHRY, CDR2 SYGVKD. CDR3 sequence (DNA): TGTGCCATCAGCGGGACACGGAGCTCCTACGAGCAGTACTTC. This encodes CAISGTRSSYEQYF.

The chain is built from TRBV7-9 and TRBJ2-7; D is ambiguous. V lost 1 base, J lost 0 bases, and 10 bases lay in between. The CDR3 runs to 15 residues. The V gene's germline CDR1 is SEHNR and CDR2 FQNEAQ (reference sequence). The DNA of the CDR3 is TGTGCCAGCAGCTTAGAGCAAACCGGCTCCTACGAGCAGTACTTC. This codes for CASSLEQTGSYEQYF.